These T cell receptor beta chains were read from a single sample in a study of T cells in Graves' hyperthyroidism and ophthalmopathy. Using its own MiXCR run on the multiplex PCR reads, TCRdb lists one record per CDR3 protein. The sample records about 280,000 distinct CDR3 sequences, under 30% being singletons. The sample comprised blood. Every receptor here comes from a man aged 35-49 years with Graves' hyperthyroidism that later progressed to Graves' ophthalmopathy. Each CDR3 is given without its conserved first and last residue. Fields, in order: J gene, clone size, V gene, CDR3 protein. A row's size may be missing; if present it is once, few, many or a size class.

TRBJ2-5	once	TRBV11-2	ASSPSGRTEETQY
TRBJ2-5	many	TRBV20-1	SANRDSSSETQY
TRBJ1-2	many	TRBV5-5	ASSLQSGQGFGYT
TRBJ1-1	.	TRBV20-1	SAPAALTTEAF
TRBJ2-5	few	TRBV11-2	ASQQGQETQY
TRBJ2-7	many	TRBV10-3	AISERLNSGEQY
TRBJ2-2	many	TRBV6-5	ASSQRAGATGELF
TRBJ1-2	.	TRBV20-1	SAGAGTGDGYT
TRBJ2-7	many	TRBV20-1	SARTSGILSEQY
TRBJ2-7	many	TRBV28	ASSLAFNSPYEQY
TRBJ2-7	many	TRBV28	ASSFSGDSYEQY
TRBJ2-7	many	TRBV4-1	ASGAETGLAGEYEQY
TRBJ2-5	.	TRBV6-1	ASSAQRAGSQETQY
TRBJ2-2	many	TRBV12-3/TRBV12-4	ASSFSFPLRTGELF
TRBJ1-1	many	TRBV12-3/TRBV12-4	ASSQQEGQGGHAF
TRBJ2-5	many	TRBV12-3/TRBV12-4	ASSFPSSGQETQY
TRBJ2-7	.	TRBV12-3/TRBV12-4	ASTVGIYEQY
TRBJ1-1	many	TRBV14	ASSQVNGFGEAF
TRBJ1-1	.	TRBV30	AWSWGHSINTEAF
TRBJ2-7	many	TRBV11-2	ASSLVRGSYEQY
TRBJ1-5	many	TRBV4-2	ASSQYNGDQPQH
TRBJ2-5	few	TRBV12-5	ASGLMVAGLKETQY
TRBJ1-5	many	TRBV28	ASRESNQPQH
TRBJ2-7	.	TRBV20-1	SAEWTGRYEQY
TRBJ2-5	many	TRBV28	ASSRQGPQTQY
TRBJ2-5	many	TRBV6-5	ASVTDSGGGETQY
TRBJ2-2	.	TRBV28	ASSYKHTGELF
TRBJ2-6	many	TRBV24-1	ATSDPGGDAGANVLT
TRBJ2-5	once	TRBV6-5	ASSYSLLDRGEQETQY
TRBJ2-7	many	TRBV12-3/TRBV12-4	ASSPGQVAYEQY
TRBJ1-1	many	TRBV6-5	ASSYAWDRHTEAF
TRBJ1-1	.	TRBV20-1	SARAAGEGPTEAF